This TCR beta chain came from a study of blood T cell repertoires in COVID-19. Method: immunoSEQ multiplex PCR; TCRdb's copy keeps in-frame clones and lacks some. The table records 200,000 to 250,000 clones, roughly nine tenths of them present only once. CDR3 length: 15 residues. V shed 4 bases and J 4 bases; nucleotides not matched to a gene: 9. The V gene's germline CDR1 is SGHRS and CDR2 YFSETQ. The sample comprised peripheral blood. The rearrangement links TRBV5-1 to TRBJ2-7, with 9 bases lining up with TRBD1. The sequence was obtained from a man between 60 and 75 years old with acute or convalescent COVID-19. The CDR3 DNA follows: TGCGCCAGCAGCACAGGGACAGGGCCTTGGTACGAGCAGTACTTC. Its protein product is CASSTGTGPWYEQYF.